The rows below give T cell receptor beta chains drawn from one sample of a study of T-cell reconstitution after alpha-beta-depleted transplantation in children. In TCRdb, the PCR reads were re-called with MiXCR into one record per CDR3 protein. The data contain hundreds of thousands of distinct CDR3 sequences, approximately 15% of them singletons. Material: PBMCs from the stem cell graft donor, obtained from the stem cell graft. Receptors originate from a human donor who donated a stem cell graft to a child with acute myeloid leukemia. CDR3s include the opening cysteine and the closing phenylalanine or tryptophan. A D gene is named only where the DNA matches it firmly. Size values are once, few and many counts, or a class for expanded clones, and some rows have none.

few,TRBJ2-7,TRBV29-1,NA,TGCAGCGTTGCCCCGACGACTCAGTACGAGCAGTACTTC,CSVAPTTQYEQYF
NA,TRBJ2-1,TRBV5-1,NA,TGCGCCAGCAGTTTCCGGACGGACCCCTACAATGAGCAGTTCTTC,CASSFRTDPYNEQFF
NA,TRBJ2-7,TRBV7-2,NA,TGTGCCAGCAGCTTAAATTACTCCCCGGAAAACTACGAGCAGTACTTC,CASSLNYSPENYEQYF
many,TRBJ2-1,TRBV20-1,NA,TGCAGTGCTAGGGCCCTTCGCGGCAGCTCCTACAATGAGCAGTTCTTC,CSARALRGSSYNEQFF
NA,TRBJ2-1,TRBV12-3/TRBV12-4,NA,TGTGCCAGCAGTGAGAGGGATTACAATGAGCAGTTCTTC,CASSERDYNEQFF
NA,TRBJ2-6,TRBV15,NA,TGTGCCACCACCTCCCAAGGAGAAGCTAGAAGCTCTGGGGCCAGCGTCCTGACTTTC,CATTSQGEARSSGASVLTF
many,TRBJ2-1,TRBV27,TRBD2,TGTGCCAGCAGTTTTCCGTCTAGCGGTCATTTGGAGCAGTTCTTC,CASSFPSSGHLEQFF
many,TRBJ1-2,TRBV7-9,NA,TGTGCCAGCAGCTTACGTGAAGGGGCACCCCATGGCTACACCTTC,CASSLREGAPHGYTF
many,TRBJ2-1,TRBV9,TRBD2,TGTGCCAGCAGCGCGGGGACTAGCGGTTACAATGAGCAGTTCTTC,CASSAGTSGYNEQFF
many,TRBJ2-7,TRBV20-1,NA,TGCAGTGCTAGTCCCCCAGACGAGCAGTACTTC,CSASPPDEQYF
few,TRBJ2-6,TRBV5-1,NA,TGCGCCAGCAGCTTGGCGGGACCGACACACTCTGGGGCCAACGTCCTGACTTTC,CASSLAGPTHSGANVLTF
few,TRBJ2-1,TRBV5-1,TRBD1,TGCGCCAGCAGCGGATCCGGGACAGGGTACAATGAGCAGTTCTTC,CASSGSGTGYNEQFF
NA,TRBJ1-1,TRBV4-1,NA,TGCGCCAGCAGCCAAGAGGCGGCCGGGAGATTCACTGAAGCTTTCTTT,CASSQEAAGRFTEAFF
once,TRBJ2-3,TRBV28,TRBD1,TGTGCCAGCACAGGGACAGAGCTTTCTTATACGCAGTATTTT,CASTGTELSYTQYF
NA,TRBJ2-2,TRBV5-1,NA,TGCGCCAGCAGAGAACAGCACACCGGGGAGCTGTTTTTT,CASREQHTGELFF
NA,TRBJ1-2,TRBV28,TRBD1,TGTGCCAGCAGTCGCGGGACAGCTGATCCTAATAGCTATGGCTACACCTTC,CASSRGTADPNSYGYTF
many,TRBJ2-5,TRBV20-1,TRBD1,TGCAGTCCGCCACACCGGGACAGGGGGGTTGAAGAGACCCAGTACTTC,CSPPHRDRGVEETQYF
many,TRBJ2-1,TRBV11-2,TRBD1,TGTGCCAGCAGCTTACCACGACAGGGGCCGAATAGACGCTCCTACAATGAGCAGTTCTTC,CASSLPRQGPNRRSYNEQFF
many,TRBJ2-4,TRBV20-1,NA,TGCAGTGCTCCCTCCCATCCAGGGGCCAAAAACATTCAGTACTTC,CSAPSHPGAKNIQYF
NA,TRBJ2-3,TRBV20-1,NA,TGCAGTGCTAGTCCCCCCCGTGGGGGGGCTAATACGCAGTATTTT,CSASPPRGGANTQYF
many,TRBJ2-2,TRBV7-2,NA,TGTGCCAGCAGCCCACGACGGGACCGTCAAGGGGAGCTGTTTTTT,CASSPRRDRQGELFF
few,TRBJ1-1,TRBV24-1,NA,TGTGCCACCAGTGCTCAGGGTTACACTGAAGCTTTCTTT,CATSAQGYTEAFF
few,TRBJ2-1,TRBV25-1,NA,TGTGCCAGCAGTGAATATTTCCACCCGAGCTCCTACAATGAGCAGTTCTTC,CASSEYFHPSSYNEQFF
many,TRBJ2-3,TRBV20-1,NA,TGCAGTGCCCCTAGGGGCACAGATACGCAGTATTTT,CSAPRGTDTQYF
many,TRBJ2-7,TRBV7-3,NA,TGTGCCAGCAGCTTAAATGGGGGGTACGAGCAGTACTTC,CASSLNGGYEQYF
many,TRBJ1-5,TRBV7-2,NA,TGTGCCAGCAGTTACCAAATGAATCAGCCCCAGCATTTT,CASSYQMNQPQHF
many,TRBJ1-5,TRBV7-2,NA,TGTGCCAGCAGCCCCAGGGTCAATCAGCCCCAGCATTTT,CASSPRVNQPQHF
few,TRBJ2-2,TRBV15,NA,TGTGCCACCAGCATCCTCCTCGCCTCGGACACCGGGGAGCTGTTTTTT,CATSILLASDTGELFF
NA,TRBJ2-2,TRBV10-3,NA,TGTGCCATCAGTGAAGGGACCTCGACGAACACCGGGGAGCTGTTTTTT,CAISEGTSTNTGELFF
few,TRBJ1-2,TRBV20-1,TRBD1,TGCAGTGCTTCGGACAGGGGTGATATAGGCTACACCTTC,CSASDRGDIGYTF
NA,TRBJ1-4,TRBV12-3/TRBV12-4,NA,TGTGCCAGCAGCCAAACTAATGAAAAACTGTTTTTT,CASSQTNEKLFF
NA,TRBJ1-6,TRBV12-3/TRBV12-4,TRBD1,TGTGCCAGCAGTTTAAACAGGGGAGCATCACCCCTCCACTTT,CASSLNRGASPLHF
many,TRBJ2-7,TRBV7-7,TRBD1,TGTGCCAGCAGCTTGGGACAGGGAAACGAGCAGTACTTC,CASSLGQGNEQYF
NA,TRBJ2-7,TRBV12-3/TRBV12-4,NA,TGTGCCAGCAGTTTAGAAGCGTTGACTACCCAGCTCTACGAGCAGTACTTC,CASSLEALTTQLYEQYF
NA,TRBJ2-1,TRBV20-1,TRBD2,TGCTGTGCTAGAGGGGCGAGCGGGGGGGCCTACAATGAGCAGTTCTTC,CCARGASGGAYNEQFF
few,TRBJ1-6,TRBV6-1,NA,TGTGCCAGCAGTGAACGGATTTCACCCCTCCACTTT,CASSERISPLHF
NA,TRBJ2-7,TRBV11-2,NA,TGTGCCAGCAGCGGACCGGGCTCCCACTCCAGCGAGCAGTACTTC,CASSGPGSHSSEQYF
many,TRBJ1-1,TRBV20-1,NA,TGCAGTGCTAGGTACGGGGAAGGGTATACTGAAGCTTTCTTT,CSARYGEGYTEAFF
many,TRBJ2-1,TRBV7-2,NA,TGTGCCAGCAGCGGTCAGGGGTACTACAATGAGCAGTTCTTC,CASSGQGYYNEQFF
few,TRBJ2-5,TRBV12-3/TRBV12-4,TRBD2,TGTGCCAGCAGTAAACTAGCGGGGAAAGAGACCCAGTACTTC,CASSKLAGKETQYF
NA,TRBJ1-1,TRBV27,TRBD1,TGTGCCAGCAGTTCTTGGGACAGGGGGCAGGGTGGAAAGGCTTTCTTT,CASSSWDRGQGGKAFF
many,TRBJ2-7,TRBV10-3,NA,TGTGCCATCAGTGAATCCGGGGACCTGAACGAGCAGTACTTC,CAISESGDLNEQYF
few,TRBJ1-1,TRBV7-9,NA,TGTGCCAGCAGCCTAACACAGAAGAACACTGAAGCTTTCTTT,CASSLTQKNTEAFF
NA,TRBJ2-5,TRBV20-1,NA,TGCAGTGCTGCCCCATCTTCATTACCGGATAACCCGCGGAGGACCCAGTACTTC,CSAAPSSLPDNPRRTQYF
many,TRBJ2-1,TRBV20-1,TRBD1,TGCAGTGCCCGACAGGCGGGGACAGGGTCCTACAATGAGCAGTTCTTC,CSARQAGTGSYNEQFF
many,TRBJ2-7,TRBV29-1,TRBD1,TGCAGCGTTAGTACAGGGGGCACCTACGAGCAGTACTTC,CSVSTGGTYEQYF
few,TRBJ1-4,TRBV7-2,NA,TGTGCCAGCAGCTCAGGAAGTCAAGAAAAACTGTTTTTT,CASSSGSQEKLFF
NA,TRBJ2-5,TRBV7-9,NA,TGTGCCAGCAGCATTAGCAACCAAGAGACCCAGTACTTC,CASSISNQETQYF
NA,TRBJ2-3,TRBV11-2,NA,TGTGCCAGCAGCTTAGATGTATGGGGGCAAGTCACAGATACGCAGTATTTT,CASSLDVWGQVTDTQYF
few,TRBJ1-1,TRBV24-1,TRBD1,TGTGCCACCAGTGATACGGACAGGGTCTCAATGAACACTGAAGCTTTCTTT,CATSDTDRVSMNTEAFF
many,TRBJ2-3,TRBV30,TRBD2,TGTGCCTGGAACTCGGGAGGGGCGGCCGATACGCAGTATTTT,CAWNSGGAADTQYF
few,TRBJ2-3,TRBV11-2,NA,TGTGCCAGCAGCTTCAGAGGAGCGGTTCGCACAGGGAACCCAGAATATAGCACAGATACGCAGTATTTT,CASSFRGAVRTGNPEYSTDTQYF